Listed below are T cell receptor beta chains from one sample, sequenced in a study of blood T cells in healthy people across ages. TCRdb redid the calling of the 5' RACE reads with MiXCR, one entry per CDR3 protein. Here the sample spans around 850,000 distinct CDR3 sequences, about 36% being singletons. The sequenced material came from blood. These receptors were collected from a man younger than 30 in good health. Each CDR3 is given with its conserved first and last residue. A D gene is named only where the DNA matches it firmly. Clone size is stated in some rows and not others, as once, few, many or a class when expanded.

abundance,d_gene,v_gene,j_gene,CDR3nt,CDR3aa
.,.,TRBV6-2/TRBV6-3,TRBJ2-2,TGTGCCAGCCCCCAGGGGTTCGCCGGCACCGGGGAGCTGTTTTTT,CASPQGFAGTGELFF
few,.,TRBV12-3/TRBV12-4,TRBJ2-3,TGTGCCAGCACCCCCACGGAAGCCTTTTCTCCGTATTTT,CASTPTEAFSPYF
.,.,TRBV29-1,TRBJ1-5,TGCAGCGTCGGGAAACGGGACCCTTCCGCGGGCCAGCCCCAGCATTTT,CSVGKRDPSAGQPQHF
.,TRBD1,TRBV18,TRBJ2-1,TGTGCCAGCTCACCACCGATTTGGACAGGGGAAAGAGCTTACAATGAGCAGTTCTTC,CASSPPIWTGERAYNEQFF
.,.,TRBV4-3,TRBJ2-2,TGCGCCAGCAGCCAAGCCGGACAACCGACCGGGATTGGTGGGGAGCTGTTTTTT,CASSQAGQPTGIGGELFF
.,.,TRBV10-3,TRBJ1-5,TGTGCCATCAGTGAGTACACAGGGTTCCAGCCCCAGCATTTT,CAISEYTGFQPQHF
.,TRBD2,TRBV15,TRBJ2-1,TGTGCCGCCCACCAGCGGGAGTATGATGAGCAGTTCTTC,CAAHQREYDEQFF
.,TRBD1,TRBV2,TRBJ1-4,TGTGCCAGTAGAGCTAAGGGGGCGGCTAATGAAAAACTGTTTTTT,CASRAKGAANEKLFF
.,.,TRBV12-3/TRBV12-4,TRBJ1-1,TGTGCCAGCAGTTTGGTCGGGGGGAAAGCTTTCTTT,CASSLVGGKAFF
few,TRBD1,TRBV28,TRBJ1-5,TGTGCCAGCAGAAAGTTTACCGGGACAGGTAGCAATCAGCCCCAGCATTTT,CASRKFTGTGSNQPQHF
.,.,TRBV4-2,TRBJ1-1,TGTGCCAGCAGCCAAGAATACAGGGCGGACACTGAGGCTTTCTTT,CASSQEYRADTEAFF
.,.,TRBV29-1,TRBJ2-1,TGCAGCGTTGAATTCCCAGAAACCTACAATGAGCAGTTCTTC,CSVEFPETYNEQFF
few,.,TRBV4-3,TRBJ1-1,TGCGCCAGCAGCCAAGATTGGGGTAGGTTGAACACTGAAGCTTTCTTT,CASSQDWGRLNTEAFF
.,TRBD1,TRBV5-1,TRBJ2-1,TGCGCCAGCAGCAACACAGGGGGCTCCTACAATGAGCAGTTCTTC,CASSNTGGSYNEQFF
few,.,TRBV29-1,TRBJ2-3,TGCAGCGTTGTCCCAGGACGGGGGTCGGCAGATACGCAGTATTTT,CSVVPGRGSADTQYF
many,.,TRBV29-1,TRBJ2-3,TGCAGCGTTGAATTGGGGAGCACAGATACGCAGTATTTT,CSVELGSTDTQYF
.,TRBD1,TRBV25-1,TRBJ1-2,TGTGCCAGCAGTGACTCGCCTACAGGGGGATTCTATGGCTACACCTTC,CASSDSPTGGFYGYTF
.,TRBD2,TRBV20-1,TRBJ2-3,TGCAGTGCTTGGACTAGCGGGAGCACAGATACGCAGTATTTT,CSAWTSGSTDTQYF
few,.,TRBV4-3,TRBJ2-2,TGCGCCAGCAGCCAAGCCGGGACGAACACCGGGGAGCTGTTTTTT,CASSQAGTNTGELFF
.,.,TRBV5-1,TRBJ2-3,TGCACCAGCAGCCTCCCCGTCGATGTCAAAGCAGATACGCAGTATTTT,CTSSLPVDVKADTQYF
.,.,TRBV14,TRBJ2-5,TGTGCCAGCAGCCAAGATACAGGACCTCCGGCGGAGACCCAGTACTTC,CASSQDTGPPAETQYF